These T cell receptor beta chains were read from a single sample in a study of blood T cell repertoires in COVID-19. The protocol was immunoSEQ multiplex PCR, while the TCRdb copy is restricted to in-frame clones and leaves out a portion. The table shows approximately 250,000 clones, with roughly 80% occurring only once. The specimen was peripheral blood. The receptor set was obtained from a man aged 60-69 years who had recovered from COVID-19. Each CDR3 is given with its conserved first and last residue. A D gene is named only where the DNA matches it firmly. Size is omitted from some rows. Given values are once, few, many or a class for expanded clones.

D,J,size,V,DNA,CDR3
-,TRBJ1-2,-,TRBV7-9,TGTGCCAGCAGCTTTACTAACTATGGCTACACCTTC,CASSFTNYGYTF
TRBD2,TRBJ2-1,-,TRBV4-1,TGCGCCAGCAGCCCGCCTCCTACTAGCGGGGGGGCCAATGAGCAGTTCTTC,CASSPPPTSGGANEQFF
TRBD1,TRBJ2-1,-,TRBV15,TGTGCCACCAGCAGAGCGACAGGGGCCCGGTACAATGAGCAGTTCTTC,CATSRATGARYNEQFF
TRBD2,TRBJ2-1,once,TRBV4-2,TGTGCCAGCAGCCAAGATCTGAGCGGGATTCGCAATGAGCAGTTCTTC,CASSQDLSGIRNEQFF
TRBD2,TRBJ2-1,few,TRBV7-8,TGTGCCAGCAGCTTAGCCCGGGGAGCGGGAGGGCCCAATGAGCAGTTCTTC,CASSLARGAGGPNEQFF
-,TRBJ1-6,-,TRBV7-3,TGTGCCAGCAGCACCCAGGGGCATAATTCACCCCTCCACTTT,CASSTQGHNSPLHF
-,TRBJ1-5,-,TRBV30,TGTGCCTGGAGCGACAGTAGCAATCAGCCCCAGCATTTT,CAWSDSSNQPQHF
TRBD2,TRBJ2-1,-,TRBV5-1,TGCGCCAGCAGCTCCGGTGTAGCGGGGGTTGAGCAGTTCTTC,CASSSGVAGVEQFF
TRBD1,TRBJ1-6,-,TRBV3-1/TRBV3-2,TGTGCCAGCAGCCCGGGCAGGGGGCGGGATTCACCCCTCCACTTT,CASSPGRGRDSPLHF
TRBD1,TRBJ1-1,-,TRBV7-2,TGTGCCAGCAGCGCCAGGGGGCCCATGAACACTGAAGCTTTCTTT,CASSARGPMNTEAFF
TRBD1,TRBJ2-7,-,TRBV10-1,TGCGCCAGCAGTAACGACAGGGTCGAGTACGAGCAGTACTTC,CASSNDRVEYEQYF
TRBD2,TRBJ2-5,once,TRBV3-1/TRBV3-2,TGTGCCAGCAGCCAGTTAACTAGCGGGAGTGAGACCCAGTACTTC,CASSQLTSGSETQYF
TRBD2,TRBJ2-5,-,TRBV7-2,TGTGCCAGCAGCTTTGATTGGCGGGAGGCGCGCCATACGACCCAGTACTTC,CASSFDWREARHTTQYF
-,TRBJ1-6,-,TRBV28,TGTGCCAGCAGTTTAATTTCCGGCAGGGCCAATTCACCCCTCCACTTT,CASSLISGRANSPLHF
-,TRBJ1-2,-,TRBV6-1,TGTGCCAGCAGTGAATCTGTCAGGGAATATGGCTACACCTTC,CASSESVREYGYTF
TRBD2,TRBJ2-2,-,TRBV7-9,TGTGCCAGCAGCTTAGCGACTAGCGGGAGCTGGGAGCTGTTTTTT,CASSLATSGSWELFF
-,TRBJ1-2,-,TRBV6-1,TGTGCCAGCAGTGAGCGGGGCAGAGCTAACTATGGCTACACCTTC,CASSERGRANYGYTF
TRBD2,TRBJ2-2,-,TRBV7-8,TGTGCCAGCAGGCCCGGGACTAGCGGGAGGAGGGTCACCGGGGAGCTGTTTTTT,CASRPGTSGRRVTGELFF
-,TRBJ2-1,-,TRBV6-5,TGTGCCAGCAGTTACTCGTCGGGTGGATGGTATGAGCAGTTCTTC,CASSYSSGGWYEQFF
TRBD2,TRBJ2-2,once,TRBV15,TGTGCCACCAGCTCTTGGACTAGCGGGAGCGCCGGGGAGCTGTTTTTT,CATSSWTSGSAGELFF
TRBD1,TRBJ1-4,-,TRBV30,TGTGCCTGGAGTGGGGAAGACAGGGGCACAACTAATGAAAAACTGTTTTTT,CAWSGEDRGTTNEKLFF
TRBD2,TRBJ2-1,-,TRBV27,TGTGCCAGCAGTTCCCCTAGCGGAGTATACAATGAGCAGTTCTTC,CASSSPSGVYNEQFF
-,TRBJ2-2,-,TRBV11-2,TGTGCCAGCAGCCCCAGGGGCCGCATGGACGGGGAGCTGTTTTTT,CASSPRGRMDGELFF
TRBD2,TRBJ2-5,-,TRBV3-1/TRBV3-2,TGTGCCAGCAGCCAAGATATCATAGCGGGGCAAGAGACCCAGTACTTC,CASSQDIIAGQETQYF
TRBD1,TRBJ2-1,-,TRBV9,TGTGCCAGCAGCGTAGTGGGGACAGATCTCAATGAGCAGTTCTTC,CASSVVGTDLNEQFF
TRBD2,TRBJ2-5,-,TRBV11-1,TGTGCCAGCAGCTTAGAGCGGGGGGGCGAGATTGTCACCCAGTACTTC,CASSLERGGEIVTQYF
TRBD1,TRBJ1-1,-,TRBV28,TGTGCCAGCAGTTCGACAGGGGCGGGGAACACTGAAGCTTTCTTT,CASSSTGAGNTEAFF
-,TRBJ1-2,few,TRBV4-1,TGCGCCAGCAGCCAACAAGACAGCCTTCTTAACTATGGCTACACCTTC,CASSQQDSLLNYGYTF
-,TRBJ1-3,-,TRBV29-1,TGCAGCGTAGCAGACCTGGGTGTGGGGGCTCGAAACACCATATATTTT,CSVADLGVGARNTIYF
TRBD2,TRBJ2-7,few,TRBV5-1,TGCGCCAGCAGCGTCCGCGGGGGGATGAGATACGAGCAGTACTTC,CASSVRGGMRYEQYF
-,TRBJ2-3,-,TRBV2,TGTGCCAGCAGGGGGGACTTCACAGATACGCAGTATTTT,CASRGDFTDTQYF
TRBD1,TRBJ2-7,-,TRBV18,TGTGCCAGCTCACCGGGACAGGGGGTTTACGAGCAGTACTTC,CASSPGQGVYEQYF
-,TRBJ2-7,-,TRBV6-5,TGTGCCAGCAGCCGTGGCCACGAGCAGTACTTC,CASSRGHEQYF
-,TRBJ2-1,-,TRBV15,TGTGCCACCAGCAGAGCCGGGTCCTACAATGAGCAGTTCTTC,CATSRAGSYNEQFF
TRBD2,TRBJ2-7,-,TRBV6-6,TGTGCCAGCGCCTCGACTAGCGGGAGGACGTACGAGCAGTACTTC,CASASTSGRTYEQYF
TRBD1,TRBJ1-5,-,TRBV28,TGTGCCAGCAGTTCAGGGGGCGTTCAGCCCCAGCATTTT,CASSSGGVQPQHF
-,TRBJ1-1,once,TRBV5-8,TGTGCCAGCAGTATGGGACAAGGCACTGAAGCTTTCTTT,CASSMGQGTEAFF
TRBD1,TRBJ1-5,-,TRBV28,TGTGCCAGCACGACAGGGGTATATAGCAATCAGCCCCAGCATTTT,CASTTGVYSNQPQHF
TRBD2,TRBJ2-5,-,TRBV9,TGTGCCAGCAGCCGGAGCGGGGTCCAAGAGACCCAGTACTTC,CASSRSGVQETQYF
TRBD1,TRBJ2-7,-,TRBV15,TGTGCCACCAGCAGAGGGGACAGTGATCCCTACGAGCAGTACTTC,CATSRGDSDPYEQYF
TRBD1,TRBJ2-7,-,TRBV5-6,TGTGCCAGCAGCTTGCTTGGGACAGGGGGCTACGAGCAGTACTTC,CASSLLGTGGYEQYF
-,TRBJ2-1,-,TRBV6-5,TGTGCCAGCATACAGGCCAATGAGCAGTTCTTC,CASIQANEQFF
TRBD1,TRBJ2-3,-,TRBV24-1,TGTGCCACCAGTGATCCTAAGACAGGGCTAAGCACAGATACGCAGTATTTT,CATSDPKTGLSTDTQYF
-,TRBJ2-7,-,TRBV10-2,TGCGCCAGCAGTGGACAACCCCTCACCTACGAGCAGTACTTC,CASSGQPLTYEQYF
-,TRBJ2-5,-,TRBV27,TGTGCCAGCACCCGAGACAGGCCCGTAGAGACCCAGTACTTC,CASTRDRPVETQYF